These 8 T cell receptor beta chains came from one sample sequenced in a study of technical replicates of blood from several donors. The method was immunoSEQ multiplex PCR; TCRdb's version includes in-frame clones alone and lacks a portion of them. The table has roughly 92,000 clones, around 96% seen once; the top ten hold 0.3% to 0.35%. Material for sequencing was T cells isolated from PBMCs. The source is a human donor in good health.

The chain combines TRBV5-1 with TRBJ1-3; maybe TRBD1 (6 bases). Germline values: CDR1 SGHRS, CDR2 YFSETQ. V lost 3 bases and J 8 bases, leaving 9 bases between the germline ends. This CDR3 has 12 amino acids. As DNA, the CDR3 is TGCGCCAGCAGCTCCGAGGGGGACACCATATATTTT. This translates into CASSSEGDTIYF.

The genes are TRBV7-2 and TRBJ1-1; D gene ambiguous. The CDR3 extends over 14 amino acids. Trimming cost V 5 bases and J 1 base, with 11 bases left between them. Germline CDR1 SGHTA, CDR2 FQGNSA. The CDR3 DNA reads as TGTGCCAGCAGCCGGAGCCCGGGGAACACTGAAGCTTTCTTT. This translates into CASSRSPGNTEAFF.

This clone showed up just once. The chain carries TRBV9 and TRBJ2-5; 8 bases map to TRBD1. The germline CDR1 and CDR2 sequences are SGDLS and YYNGEE. The junction had 9 bases not matched to a gene; V was cut back by 0 bases and J by 2 bases. This CDR3 is built from 17 residues. The CDR3 coding sequence is TGTGCCAGCAGCGTAGGGCCTGGGACAGGAACACAAGAGACCCAGTACTTC. Translated: CASSVGPGTGTQETQYF.

The J gene is TRBJ2-7, the V gene TRBV2; no firm D call. CDR1 and CDR2 from the germline V gene are SNHLY and FYNNEI. This CDR3 spans 13 amino acids. The ends were cut back, 1 base at V and 6 bases at J, with 10 bases in the middle. CDR3 bases: TGTGCCAGCAGTGAAGGGAGAGGTAGCGAGCAGTACTTC. This codes for CASSEGRGSEQYF.

The gene calls are TRBV13 and TRBJ2-5, with 9 bases identical to TRBD2. Germline assignment: CDR1 PRHDT and CDR2 FYEKMQ (reference sequence). The CDR3 loop spans 15 amino acids. The V and J ends lost 5 bases and 5 bases, in that order; junction bases with no gene match: 9. The CDR3 reads CASSPSGTSIETQYF. In DNA form, the CDR3 reads TGTGCCAGCAGCCCATCCGGGACTAGCATCGAGACCCAGTACTTC.

For the CDR3, the DNA is TGTGCCAGCAGCCGAAGGGCCCCTGACCAGGGGCTATTCTACGAGCAGTACTTC. This gives the protein CASSRRAPDQGLFYEQYF. V and J are TRBV7-6 and TRBJ2-7, with D perhaps matching TRBD1 (6 bases). V was pared by 5 bases and J by 3 bases, with 26 bases between. Germline V lookup: CDR1 SGHVS, CDR2 FNYEAQ. The CDR3 loop spans 18 amino acids.

This sequence joins TRBV27 and TRBJ2-7, with D perhaps matching TRBD2 (5 bases). V was cut by 0 bases and J by 7 bases, with 7 bases left in between. The CDR3 extends over 12 amino acids. The germline V gene has CDR1 MNHEY and CDR2 SMNVEV (reference sequence). CDR3 nucleotide sequence: TGTGCCAGCAGTTTATCGACGGGAGAGCAGTACTTC. Its protein product is CASSLSTGEQYF.

This clone was observed a single time. V gene TRBV25-1 combines with J gene TRBJ2-4, with D perhaps TRBD2 (5 bases). The CDR3 has 16 amino acids. The ends were cut back, 3 bases at V and 1 base at J, with 13 bases in the middle. Germline V lookup: CDR1 MGHDK, CDR2 SYGVNS. CDR3 protein: CASSEVEGLAKNIQYF. CDR3 coding DNA: TGTGCCAGCAGTGAGGTAGAGGGCCTGGCCAAAAACATTCAGTACTTC.